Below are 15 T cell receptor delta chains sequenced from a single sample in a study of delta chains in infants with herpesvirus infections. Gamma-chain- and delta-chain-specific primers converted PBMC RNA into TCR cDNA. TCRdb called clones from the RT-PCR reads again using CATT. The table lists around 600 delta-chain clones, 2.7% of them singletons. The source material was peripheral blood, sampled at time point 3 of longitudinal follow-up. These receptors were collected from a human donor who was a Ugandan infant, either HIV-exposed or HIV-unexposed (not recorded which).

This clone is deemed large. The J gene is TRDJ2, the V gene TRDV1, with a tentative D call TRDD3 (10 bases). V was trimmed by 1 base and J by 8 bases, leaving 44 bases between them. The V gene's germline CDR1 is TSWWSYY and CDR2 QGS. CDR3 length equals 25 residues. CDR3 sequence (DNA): TGTGCTCTTGGGGAACAAGGCCCTTCCTACTGCCACTCGGGGGGATACGCTCTCGAGACGGCACAACTCTTCTTT. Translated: CALGEQGPSYCHSGGYALETAQLFF.

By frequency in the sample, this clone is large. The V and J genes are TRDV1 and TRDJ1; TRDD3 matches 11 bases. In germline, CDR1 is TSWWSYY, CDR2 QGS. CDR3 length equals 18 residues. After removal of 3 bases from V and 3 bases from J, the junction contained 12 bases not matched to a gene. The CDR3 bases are TGTGCTCTTGGGGATATCTACTTAGCTGGGGGATACCCCGATAAACTCATCTTT. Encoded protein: CALGDIYLAGGYPDKLIF.

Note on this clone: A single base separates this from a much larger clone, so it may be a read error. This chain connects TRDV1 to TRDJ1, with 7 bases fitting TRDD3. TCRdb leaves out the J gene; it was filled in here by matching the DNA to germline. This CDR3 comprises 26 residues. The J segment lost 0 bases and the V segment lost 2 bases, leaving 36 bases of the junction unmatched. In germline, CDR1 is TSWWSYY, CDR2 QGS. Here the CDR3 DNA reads TGTGCTCTTGGGGAAAGACGAACGCGGTCTTCCCCCCCCTCGTGCTACTGGGGACCGTACACCGATAAACTCATCTTT. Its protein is CALGERRTRSSPPSCYWGPYTDKLIF.

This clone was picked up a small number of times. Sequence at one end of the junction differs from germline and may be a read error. The CDR3 reads CALGGTASYVVGARHKPIF. The CDR3 bases are TGTGCTCTTGGGGGTACCGCTTCCTACGTAGTTGGGGCACGTCATAAACCCATCTTT. The chain joins TRDV1 to TRDJ1; TRDD2 agrees at 8 bases. CDR1 is TSWWSYY and CDR2 is QGS in the germline V gene. The CDR3 contains 19 residues.

The CDR3 DNA reads as TGTGCTCTTGGGGAAGGCCTTCAATGGATACGCGGATATCGCACCGATAAACTCATCTTT. Encoded protein: CALGEGLQWIRGYRTDKLIF. The chain has TRDV1 and TRDJ1, with 7 bases identical to TRDD3. The junction had 19 bases not matched to a gene; V was cut back by 2 bases and J by 1 base. From germline, CDR1 is TSWWSYY and CDR2 QGS. The CDR3 is 20 amino acids.

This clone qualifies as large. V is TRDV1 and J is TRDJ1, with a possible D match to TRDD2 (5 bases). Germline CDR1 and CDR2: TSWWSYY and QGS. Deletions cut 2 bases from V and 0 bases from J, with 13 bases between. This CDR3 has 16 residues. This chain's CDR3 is CALGEVDFPHTDKLIF. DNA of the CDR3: TGTGCTCTTGGGGAAGTTGACTTCCCGCACACCGATAAACTCATCTTT.

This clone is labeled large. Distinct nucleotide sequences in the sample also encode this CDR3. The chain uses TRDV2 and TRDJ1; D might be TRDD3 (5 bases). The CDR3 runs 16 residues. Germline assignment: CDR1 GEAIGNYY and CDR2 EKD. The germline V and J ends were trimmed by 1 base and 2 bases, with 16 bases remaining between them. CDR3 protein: CACDTGDSQETDKLIF. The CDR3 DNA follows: TGTGCCTGTGACACTGGGGACTCTCAGGAAACCGATAAACTCATCTTT.

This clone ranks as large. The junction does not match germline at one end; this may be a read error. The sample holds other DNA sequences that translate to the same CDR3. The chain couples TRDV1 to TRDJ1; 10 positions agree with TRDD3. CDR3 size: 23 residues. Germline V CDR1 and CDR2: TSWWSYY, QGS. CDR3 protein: CALGELIRRGPFIGTGGSDRLIF. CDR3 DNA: TGTGCTCTTGGGGAACTCATTAGGAGAGGGCCCTTCATCGGTACTGGGGGATCGGATAGACTCATCTTT.

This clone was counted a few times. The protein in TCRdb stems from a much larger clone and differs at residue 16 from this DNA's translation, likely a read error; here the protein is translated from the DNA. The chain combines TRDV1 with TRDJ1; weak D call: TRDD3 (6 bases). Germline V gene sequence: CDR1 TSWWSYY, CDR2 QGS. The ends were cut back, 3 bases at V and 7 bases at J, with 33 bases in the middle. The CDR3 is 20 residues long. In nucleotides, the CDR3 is TGTGCTCTTGGGGATCCATTCCCCGACCGGGGGACCAGCAAGGGGAGTAAACTCATCTTT. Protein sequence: CALGDPFPDRGTSKGSKLIF.

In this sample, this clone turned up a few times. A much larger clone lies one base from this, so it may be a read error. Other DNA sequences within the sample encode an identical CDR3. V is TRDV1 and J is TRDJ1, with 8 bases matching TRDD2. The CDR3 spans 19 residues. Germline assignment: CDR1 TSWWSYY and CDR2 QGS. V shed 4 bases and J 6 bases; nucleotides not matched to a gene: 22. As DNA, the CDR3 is TGTGCTCTTGGGGGTACCGCTTCCTACGTAGTTGGGGCACTGCATAAACTCATCTTT. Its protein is CALGGTASYVVGALHKLIF.

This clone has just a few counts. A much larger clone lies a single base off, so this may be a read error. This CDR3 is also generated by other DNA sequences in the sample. CDR3 coding DNA: TGTGCTCTTGGGGAACTAGTCCCTCCCCACAAACTCATCTTT. Translation gives CALGELVPPHKLIF. The chain links TRDV1 to TRDJ1; D remains ambiguous. CDR1 and CDR2 (germline): TSWWSYY, QGS. There are 14 residues in the CDR3. Deletions cut 0 bases from V and 8 bases from J, with 13 bases between.

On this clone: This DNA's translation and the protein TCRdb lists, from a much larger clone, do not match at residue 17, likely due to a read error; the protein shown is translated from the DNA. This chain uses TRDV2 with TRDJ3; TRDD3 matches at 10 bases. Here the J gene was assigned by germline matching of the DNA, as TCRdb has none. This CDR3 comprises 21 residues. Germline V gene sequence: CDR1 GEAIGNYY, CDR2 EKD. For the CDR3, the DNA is TGTGCCTGTGACGCGGCCAGACTGGGGGATCGAATCTCCTGGGACACCCAACAGATGTTTTTC. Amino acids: CACDAARLGDRISWDTQQMFF.

The CDR3 here is CALGELSYEWFIGGSMGKLIF. CDR3 nucleotide sequence: TGTGCTCTTGGGGAACTTTCCTACGAGTGGTTTATCGGGGGTTCGATGGGGAAACTCATCTTT. The rearrangement joins TRDV1 to TRDJ1; 7 nucleotides match TRDD2. From germline, CDR1 is TSWWSYY and CDR2 QGS. CDR3 length: 21 amino acids. With V trimmed by 0 bases and J by 8 bases, 27 bases remained unmatched.

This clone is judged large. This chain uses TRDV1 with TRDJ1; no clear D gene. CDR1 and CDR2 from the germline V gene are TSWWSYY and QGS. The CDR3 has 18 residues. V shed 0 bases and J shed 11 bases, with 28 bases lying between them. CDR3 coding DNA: TGTGCTCTTGGGGAACTAAGCCCTAGCCCGGGACACCCCGGGTACCTCATCTTT. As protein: CALGELSPSPGHPGYLIF.

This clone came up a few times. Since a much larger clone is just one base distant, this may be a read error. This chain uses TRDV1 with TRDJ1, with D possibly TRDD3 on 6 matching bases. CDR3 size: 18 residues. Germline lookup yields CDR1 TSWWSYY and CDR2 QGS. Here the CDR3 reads CAVGKKDTTGQGTDKLIF. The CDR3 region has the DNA TGCGCCGTGGGAAAGAAGGATACTACTGGGCAGGGGACCGATAAACTCATCTTT.